This record looks at one T cell receptor (beta chain) sequence and its context. The data are from a study of fetal regulatory T cell absence and autoimmunity. The assay was run at survey level. Method: immunoSEQ multiplex PCR; TCRdb's copy keeps in-frame clones and lacks some. The sample has about 95,000 clones, 55% to 75% seen once. This CDR3 has 14 residues. Germline V gene sequence: CDR1 SGHRS, CDR2 YFSETQ. Trimming took 4 bases from V and 4 from J, leaving 14 bases between them. Material for sequencing was pancreas tissue. The chain links TRBV5-1 to TRBJ1-2, with a weak D call TRBD1 (5 bases). The clonotype comes from a male donor with IPEX syndrome. The CDR3: CASSQPGASYGYTF. In DNA form, the CDR3 reads TGCGCCAGCAGCCAACCCGGGGCCTCCTATGGCTACACCTTC.